These T cell receptor beta chains were read from a single sample in a study of cytomegalovirus exposure and HLA in healthy donors. Clones were read by immunoSEQ multiplex PCR, and TCRdb kept only the in-frame ones, dropping some. Of approximately 79,000 clones in the sample, under 85% are singletons; the top ten hold 22%. The sample taken for sequencing was PBMCs. Receptor source: a woman aged 40 to 49 in good health and CMV-seropositive. Both conserved end residues are part of each CDR3. A D gene is named only where the DNA matches it firmly. The size entry is marked missing in some rows and otherwise reads once, few, many or a size class.

>TRBD2|TRBJ2-1|15|TRBV28|once
CASTELAGFENEQFF
TGTGCCAGCACCGAACTAGCGGGGTTTGAAAATGAGCAGTTCTTC
>NA|TRBJ2-7|14|TRBV7-9|NA
CASSSRQGRDEQYF
TGTGCCAGCAGCTCGCGACAGGGGAGGGACGAGCAGTACTTC
>NA|TRBJ2-1|10|TRBV20-1|NA
CSAHNNEQFF
TGCAGTGCTCACAACAATGAGCAGTTCTTC
>TRBD1|TRBJ2-1|14|TRBV6-5|NA
CASRPDRGEAEQFF
TGTGCCAGCAGACCGGACAGGGGGGAGGCTGAGCAGTTCTTC
>NA|TRBJ1-2|12|TRBV6-5|NA
CASRDQSGGYTF
TGTGCCAGCAGAGACCAGTCGGGTGGCTACACCTTC
>NA|TRBJ1-1|13|TRBV6-1|NA
CASSESPGTEAFF
TGTGCCAGCAGTGAATCCCCAGGCACTGAAGCTTTCTTT
>NA|TRBJ2-3|14|TRBV15|NA
CATSRDRESYTQYF
TGTGCCACCAGCAGAGATCGTGAGTCTTATACGCAGTATTTT
>TRBD1|TRBJ1-2|16|TRBV29-1|NA
CSVPAQGVKTNYGYTF
TGCAGCGTTCCGGCGCAGGGGGTAAAAACTAACTATGGCTACACCTTC
>NA|TRBJ1-1|14|TRBV6-6|NA
CASSPPQMNTEAFF
TGTGCCAGCAGTCCTCCGCAGATGAACACTGAAGCTTTCTTT
>NA|TRBJ1-6|14|TRBV7-9|NA
CASSLRGENSPLHF
TGTGCCAGCAGCCTAAGAGGAGAAAATTCACCCCTCCACTTT
>NA|TRBJ2-1|14|TRBV9|few
CASSVEGRVNEQFF
TGTGCCAGCAGCGTAGAAGGCAGGGTCAATGAGCAGTTCTTC
>TRBD1|TRBJ1-5|15|TRBV5-6|NA
CASSLSQGANQPQHF
TGTGCCAGCAGCTTGAGTCAGGGGGCCAATCAGCCCCAGCATTTT
>NA|TRBJ2-1|15|TRBV11-1|NA
CASSPFLDWYNEQFF
TGTGCCAGCAGCCCCTTCCTCGACTGGTACAATGAGCAGTTCTTC
>NA|TRBJ1-1|16|TRBV2|few
CASSEFPGRKNTEAFF
TGTGCCAGCAGTGAATTCCCAGGGCGGAAGAACACTGAAGCTTTCTTT
>NA|TRBJ1-1|14|TRBV5-1|NA
CASRPVQGNTEAFF
TGCGCCAGCAGGCCTGTGCAGGGGAACACTGAAGCTTTCTTT
>TRBD1|TRBJ1-3|15|TRBV2|NA
CASSYGQVSGNTIYF
TGTGCCAGCAGTTATGGACAGGTTTCTGGAAACACCATATATTTT
>NA|TRBJ2-1|14|TRBV7-9|few
CASSDLGTSNEQFF
TGTGCCAGCAGCGATCTCGGGACTTCCAATGAGCAGTTCTTC
>NA|TRBJ1-5|15|TRBV6-1|NA
CASSSQGPGNQPQHF
TGTGCCAGCAGTTCGCAGGGTCCTGGCAATCAGCCCCAGCATTTT
>TRBD1|TRBJ1-6|16|TRBV6-5|NA
CASSYGAGGLDSPLHF
TGTGCCAGCAGTTACGGGGCAGGGGGCTTGGATTCACCCCTCCACTTT
>NA|TRBJ2-1|12|TRBV5-4|NA
CASSLLDNEQFF
TGTGCCAGCAGCTTACTAGATAATGAGCAGTTCTTC
>NA|TRBJ1-4|15|TRBV6-5|once
CASSYSGRVEEKLFF
TGTGCCAGCAGTTACTCGGGCAGGGTGGAAGAAAAACTGTTTTTT
>TRBD1|TRBJ1-6|14|TRBV7-8|NA
CASRKDRGNSPLHF
TGTGCCAGCCGGAAGGACAGGGGAAATTCACCCCTCCACTTT
>NA|TRBJ1-1|13|TRBV6-1|NA
CASSEYLSPEAFF
TGTGCCAGCAGTGAATATTTGTCCCCTGAAGCTTTCTTT
>NA|TRBJ1-3|12|TRBV30|few
CAWSVVPQRIYF
TGTGCCTGGAGTGTAGTCCCCCAGCGGATATATTTT
>TRBD1|TRBJ1-3|16|TRBV6-6|NA
CASSVPGQGAGNTIYF
TGTGCCAGCAGTGTCCCGGGACAGGGGGCTGGAAACACCATATATTTT
>TRBD1|TRBJ1-1|14|TRBV30|NA
CAWDRGLLNTEAFF
TGTGCCTGGGACAGGGGATTGCTGAACACTGAAGCTTTCTTT
>NA|TRBJ2-3|15|TRBV9|NA
CASSTSGLNTDTQYF
TGTGCCAGCAGTACCTCGGGACTCAACACAGATACGCAGTATTTT
>NA|TRBJ2-2|18|TRBV9|NA
CASSVTVRPTSWTGELFF
TGTGCCAGCAGCGTAACTGTTCGACCGACTAGTTGGACCGGGGAGCTGTTTTTT
>NA|TRBJ2-5|15|TRBV5-1|NA
CASSFSTGSGETQYF
TGCGCCAGCAGCTTCTCTACGGGGTCGGGAGAGACCCAGTACTTC
>TRBD1|TRBJ2-7|14|TRBV27|NA
CASSADRGFYEQYF
TGTGCCAGCAGTGCTGACAGGGGGTTCTACGAGCAGTACTTC
>NA|TRBJ2-7|12|TRBV30|NA
CAWAQGSYEQYF
TGTGCCTGGGCTCAGGGTTCCTACGAGCAGTACTTC
>NA|TRBJ1-1|14|TRBV6-1|NA
CASSERVKNTEAFF
TGTGCCAGCAGTGAACGGGTAAAGAACACTGAAGCTTTCTTT
>TRBD1|TRBJ1-5|14|TRBV6-5|NA
CASSPTGGGQPQHF
TGTGCCAGCAGCCCGACAGGGGGCGGACAGCCCCAGCATTTT
>TRBD1|TRBJ2-5|17|TRBV5-1|NA
CASSFRFSGGEEETQYF
TGCGCCAGCAGCTTCCGCTTCTCAGGGGGTGAGGAAGAGACCCAGTACTTC
>NA|TRBJ2-7|14|TRBV27|NA
CASSSLDTSYEQYF
TGTGCCAGCAGTTCCCTGGACACCTCCTACGAGCAGTACTTC
>NA|TRBJ1-3|14|TRBV27|NA
CASSLRGSGNTIYF
TGTGCCAGCAGTTTACGGGGGTCTGGAAACACCATATATTTT
>TRBD2|TRBJ2-1|15|TRBV5-6|NA
CASSLLSGGYNEQFF
TGTGCCAGCAGCCTACTGAGCGGGGGATACAATGAGCAGTTCTTC
>TRBD2|TRBJ2-2|18|TRBV4-1|NA
CASSPGLAGLPNTGELFF
TGCGCCAGCAGCCCTGGTTTAGCGGGACTACCGAACACCGGGGAGCTGTTTTTT
>TRBD1|TRBJ2-6|15|TRBV7-9|NA
CASSTDRGGANVLTF
TGTGCCAGCAGCACCGACAGGGGAGGGGCCAACGTCCTGACTTTC
>NA|TRBJ1-4|11|TRBV9|NA
CASGRDEKLFF
TGTGCCAGCGGCAGGGATGAAAAACTGTTTTTT
>TRBD1|TRBJ2-5|15|TRBV19|NA
CASSIPRQGPETQYF
TGTGCCAGTAGTATACCTCGACAGGGGCCCGAGACCCAGTACTTC
>TRBD1|TRBJ1-4|14|TRBV13|once
CASKGTGLGGKLFF
TGTGCCAGCAAGGGGACAGGGTTGGGCGGGAAACTGTTTTTT
>TRBD1|TRBJ1-1|15|TRBV7-3|few
CASSSYHGGQSEAFF
TGTGCCAGCAGCTCCTATCACGGGGGACAGAGTGAAGCTTTCTTT
>TRBD2|TRBJ2-7|14|TRBV6-5|NA
CASRLAGVPGEQYF
TGTGCCAGCAGACTAGCGGGAGTACCAGGGGAGCAGTACTTC
>TRBD1|TRBJ1-2|12|TRBV5-6|NA
CASSRTGGGYTF
TGTGCCAGCAGCCGGACAGGGGGTGGCTACACCTTC
>NA|TRBJ2-6|17|TRBV11-3|NA
CASSPGPTGSGANVLTF
TGTGCCAGCAGCCCCGGGCCCACAGGCTCTGGGGCCAACGTCCTGACTTTC
>TRBD1|TRBJ1-2|14|TRBV6-5|few
CASSYSRRGHGYTF
TGTGCCAGCAGTTACTCTCGCAGGGGGCATGGCTACACCTTC
>TRBD1|TRBJ2-5|14|TRBV2|NA
CAGKKTGDQETQYF
TGTGCCGGCAAAAAGACAGGGGACCAAGAGACCCAGTACTTC
>TRBD1|TRBJ1-4|15|TRBV19|NA
CASSARTGMDEKLFF
TGTGCCAGTAGTGCAAGGACAGGAATGGATGAAAAACTGTTTTTT
>NA|TRBJ1-3|14|TRBV2|NA
CASSVYESGNTIYF
TGTGCCAGCAGTGTATATGAGTCTGGAAACACCATATATTTT
>NA|TRBJ2-2|16|TRBV30|NA
CAWSVLGRANTGELFF
TGTGCCTGGAGTGTACTAGGGCGGGCGAACACCGGGGAGCTGTTTTTT
>TRBD1|TRBJ1-2|13|TRBV5-1|NA
CASSPTGANGYTF
TGCGCCAGCAGCCCCACAGGGGCCAATGGCTACACCTTC
>TRBD1|TRBJ1-1|13|TRBV6-1|once
CASTLRQGGEAFF
TGTGCCAGCACCCTGAGACAGGGGGGTGAAGCTTTCTTT
>NA|TRBJ1-1|20|TRBV4-1|NA
CASSQDSFPIRDPTGLEAFF
TGCGCCAGCAGCCAAGATTCGTTTCCAATCCGAGACCCGACCGGACTCGAAGCTTTCTTT
>TRBD1|TRBJ2-7|15|TRBV28|NA
CASSLPGQWPPEQYF
TGTGCCAGCAGCCTCCCGGGACAGTGGCCCCCCGAGCAGTACTTC
>TRBD2|TRBJ2-3|16|TRBV9|few
CASSVDSGASTDTQYF
TGTGCCAGCAGCGTAGATAGCGGGGCTAGCACAGATACGCAGTATTTT
>NA|TRBJ2-1|15|TRBV7-2|NA
CASSGLRAGDNEQFF
TGTGCCAGCAGCGGTCTCAGGGCCGGAGACAATGAGCAGTTCTTC
>NA|TRBJ1-2|15|TRBV5-1|NA
CASSLDGQAVYGYTF
TGCGCCAGCAGCTTGGATGGGCAGGCCGTCTATGGCTACACCTTC
>NA|TRBJ2-6|17|TRBV30|NA
CAWSGGGLAFGANVLTF
TGTGCCTGGAGTGGGGGGGGCCTGGCTTTTGGGGCCAACGTCCTGACTTTC